In its sample, the clone carrying this TCR beta chain was seen once. The sample belongs to a study of T cell responses to AZD1222 COVID-19 vaccine. Germline assignment: CDR1 SNHLY and CDR2 FYNNEI. Trimming shortened V by 7 bases and J by 0 bases, and 19 bases separated the two germline ends. CDR3 length: 17 amino acids. Libraries were prepared by immunoSEQ multiplex PCR; TCRdb keeps only in-frame clonotypes and omits some of them. The profile shows 100,000 to 150,000 clones, more than 70% of them singletons. The source material was peripheral blood, sampled on day 0 of AZD1222 vaccination. The rearrangement uses TRBV2 and TRBJ1-3; D is uncertain. The receptor comes from an adult in good health. Written as DNA, the CDR3 is TGTGCCAGCACCGAGGGCGTTCTCAGGTTCTCTGGAAACACCATATATTTT. Its translation: CASTEGVLRFSGNTIYF.